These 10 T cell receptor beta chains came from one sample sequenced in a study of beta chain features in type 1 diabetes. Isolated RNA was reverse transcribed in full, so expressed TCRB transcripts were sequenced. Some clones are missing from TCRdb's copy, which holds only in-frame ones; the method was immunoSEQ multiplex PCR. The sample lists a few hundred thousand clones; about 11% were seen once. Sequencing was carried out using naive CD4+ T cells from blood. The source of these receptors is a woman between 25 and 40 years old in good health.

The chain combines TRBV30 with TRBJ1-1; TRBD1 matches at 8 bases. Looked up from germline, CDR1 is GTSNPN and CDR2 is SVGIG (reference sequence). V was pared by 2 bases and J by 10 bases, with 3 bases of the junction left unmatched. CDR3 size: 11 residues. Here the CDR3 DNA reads TGTGCCTGGAGTACCACAGGGGGAGCTTTCTTT. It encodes CAWSTTGGAFF. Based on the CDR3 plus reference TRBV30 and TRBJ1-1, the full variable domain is SQTIHQWPATLVQPVGSPLSLECTVEGTSNPNLYWYRQAAGRGLQLLFYSVGIGQISSEVPQNLSASRPQDRQFILSSKKLLLSDSGFYLCAWSTTGGAFFGQGTRLTVV.

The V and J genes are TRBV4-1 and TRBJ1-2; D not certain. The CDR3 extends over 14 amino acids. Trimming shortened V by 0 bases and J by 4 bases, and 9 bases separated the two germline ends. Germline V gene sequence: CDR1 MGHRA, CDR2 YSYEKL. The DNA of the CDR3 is TGCGCCAGCAGCCAAGAGAGGCTTGTCTATGGCTACACCTTC. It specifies CASSQERLVYGYTF.

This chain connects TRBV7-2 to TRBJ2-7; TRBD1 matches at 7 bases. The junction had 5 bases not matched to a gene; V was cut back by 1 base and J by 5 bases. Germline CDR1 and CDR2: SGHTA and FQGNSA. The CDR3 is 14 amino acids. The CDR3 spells CASSLGQGVHEQYF. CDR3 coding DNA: TGTGCCAGCAGCTTAGGGCAGGGGGTCCACGAGCAGTACTTC.

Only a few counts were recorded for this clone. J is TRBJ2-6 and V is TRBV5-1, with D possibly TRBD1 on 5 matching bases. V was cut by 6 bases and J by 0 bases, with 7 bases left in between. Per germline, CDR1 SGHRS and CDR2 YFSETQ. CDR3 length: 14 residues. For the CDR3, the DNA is TGCGCCAGCACAGGGCTCTCTGGGGCCAACGTCCTGACTTTC. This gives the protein CASTGLSGANVLTF.

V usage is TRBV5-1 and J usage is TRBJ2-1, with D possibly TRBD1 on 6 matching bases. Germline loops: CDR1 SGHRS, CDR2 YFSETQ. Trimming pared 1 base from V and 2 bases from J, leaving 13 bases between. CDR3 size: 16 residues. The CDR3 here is CASSLIVTGPYNEQFF. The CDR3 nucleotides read TGCGCCAGCAGCTTGATAGTGACAGGACCCTACAATGAGCAGTTCTTC.

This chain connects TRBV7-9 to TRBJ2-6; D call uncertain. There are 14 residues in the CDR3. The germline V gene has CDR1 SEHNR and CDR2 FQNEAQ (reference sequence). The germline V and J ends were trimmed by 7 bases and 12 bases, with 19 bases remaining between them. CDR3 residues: CASTPSQASSVLTF. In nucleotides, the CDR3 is TGTGCCAGCACCCCCTCGCAGGCAAGTTCCGTCCTGACTTTC.

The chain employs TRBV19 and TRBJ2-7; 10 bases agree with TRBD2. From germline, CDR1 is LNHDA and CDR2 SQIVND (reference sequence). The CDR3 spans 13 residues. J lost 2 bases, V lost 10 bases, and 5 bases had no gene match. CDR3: CATSGSPTYEQYF. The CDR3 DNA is TGTGCCACTAGCGGGAGTCCCACCTACGAGCAGTACTTC.

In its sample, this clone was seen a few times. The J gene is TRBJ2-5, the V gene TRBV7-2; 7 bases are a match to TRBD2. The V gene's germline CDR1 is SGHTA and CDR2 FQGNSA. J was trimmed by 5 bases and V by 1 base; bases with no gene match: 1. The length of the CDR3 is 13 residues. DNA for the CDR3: TGTGCCAGCAGCTTAGTACTAGCGGAGACCCAGTACTTC. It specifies CASSLVLAETQYF.

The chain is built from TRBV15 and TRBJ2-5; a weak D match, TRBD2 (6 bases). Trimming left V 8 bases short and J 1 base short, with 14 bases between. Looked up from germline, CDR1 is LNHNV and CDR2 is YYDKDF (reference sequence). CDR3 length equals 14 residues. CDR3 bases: TGTGCCACCCGCGCGGGGAAACTCCAAGAGACCCAGTACTTC. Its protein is CATRAGKLQETQYF.

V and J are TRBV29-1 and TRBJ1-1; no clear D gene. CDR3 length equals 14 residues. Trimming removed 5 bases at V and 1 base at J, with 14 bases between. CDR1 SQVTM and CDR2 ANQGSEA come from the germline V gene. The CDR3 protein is CSVMVLTTNTEAFF. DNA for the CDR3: TGCAGCGTTATGGTCCTGACTACGAACACTGAAGCTTTCTTT.